This T cell receptor (beta chain) came from a study of Graves' ophthalmopathy and Graves' hyperthyroidism. Many counts were recorded for this clonotype. CDR1 and CDR2 (germline): MNHEY, SVGAGI. This CDR3 is built from 13 residues. The V end lost 8 bases, the J end lost 1 base, and 12 bases lay between the germline ends. Investigators amplified TCR beta CDR3 regions from RNA transcripts. In the first round, RT-PCR was carried out with HTBI primers, and a multiplex PCR formed the second round. One entry per CDR3 protein, called by TCRdb with MiXCR from the multiplex PCR reads. The sample shows about 160,000 distinct CDR3 sequences, just under 40% of them seen only once.

The sequence derives from a man aged 25 to 40 with Graves' ophthalmopathy. The chain joins TRBV6-5 to TRBJ2-7, with D hard to call. Sequencing was done on a sample of peripheral blood. The DNA for the CDR3 is TGTGCCAGCGTTGGACGTACGTCCTACGAGCAGTACTTC. The encoded protein is CASVGRTSYEQYF.